Shown below are 32 T cell receptor beta chains from a single sample sequenced in a study of T cell clonality in common variable immunodeficiency (dated by TCRdb to 2013 to 2016). The library came from the immunoSEQ multiplex PCR assay. Entries here come from immuneACCESS through TCRdb and include only in-frame sequences with V and J called. Some clones fail to appear in such tables; in the studies checked, an unresolved V gene covers under half of the shortfall, and the cause of the remainder is unknown. For this sample, 30,000 to 40,000 clones are listed, none of them singletons. The top ten hold around 9.5% of the sample. The sequencing input was peripheral blood mononuclear cells. Every receptor here comes from a person between 18 and 75 years old in good health.

On this clone itself: Read coverage stops 3 residues before the CDR3 terminus; the germline J gene supplies the remainder. The rearrangement links TRBV19 to TRBJ1-4; D is undetermined. Germline V gives CDR1 LNHDA, CDR2 SQIVND (reference sequence). CDR3 length: 12 amino acids. CDR3 bases read: TGTGCCAGTAGGACCGGGGAAGCGCCA. It is translated as CASRTGEAP. From start to end, the CDR3 is CASRTGEAPLFF.

This clone showed up many times. The read falls 3 residues short of the CDR3 end, and the missing part is taken from the germline J gene. The chain has TRBV29-1 and TRBJ2-1, with TRBD2 matching 13 bases. Trimming removed 3 bases from V and 9 bases from J; junction bases left unmatched: 5. The CDR3 spans 14 residues. Germline lookup yields CDR1 SQVTM and CDR2 ANQGSEA. The CDR3 region is CSVDRTSGSGEQFF. Incomplete CDR3 DNA: TGCAGCGTTGATAGGACTAGCGGGAGCGGTGAG.

At least ten counts were recorded for this clone. Read sequence stops 3 residues before the CDR3 end, and the germline J gene provides the missing end. The rearrangement links TRBV20-1 to TRBJ2-1; 8 bases fit TRBD2. The CDR3 consists of 15 residues. Germline V gene lookup returns CDR1 DFQATT and CDR2 SNEGSKA (reference sequence). V was pared by 2 bases and J by 4 bases, with 7 bases of the junction left unmatched. CDR3 bases read: TGCAGTGCTAGACCCACTAGCGGAATTTACAATGAG. Amino acid sequence: CSARPTSGIYNE. From start to end, the CDR3 is CSARPTSGIYNEQFF.

This clone was found many times. The CDR3 end is not reached by the read, which stops 3 residues before it; the germline J gene fills it in. The chain is built from TRBV30 and TRBJ2-1; the match to TRBD2 covers 8 bases. CDR3 length: 13 amino acids. Germline values: CDR1 GTSNPN, CDR2 SVGIG (reference sequence). With 0 bases clipped from V and 9 bases from J, the junction kept 4 bases outside the gene matches. Partial CDR3 DNA: TGTGCCTGGAGTGTACTCGCGGGAGGTGAG. Residues: CAWSVLAGGE. The complete CDR3 reads CAWSVLAGGEQFF.

This clone is categorized as medium-sized. Read data end 3 residues before the CDR3 end; the end is taken from the germline J gene. The chain couples TRBV29-1 to TRBJ2-3; 8 nucleotides match TRBD2. The CDR3 has 15 residues. The ends lost 3 bases at V and 3 bases at J; junction bases unmatched: 8. Per the germline V gene, CDR1 is SQVTM and CDR2 is ANQGSEA. This CDR3 reads CSVDRQAGETDTQYF. The CDR3 bases that were read are TGCAGCGTTGATCGTCAAGCGGGAGAGACAGATACG.

This clone was recorded many times. The DNA ends 3 residues before the CDR3 does, and the rest of the CDR3 is filled in from the germline J gene. This rearrangement joins TRBV4-1 to TRBJ2-7; TRBD2 matches at 10 bases. Per germline, CDR1 MGHRA and CDR2 YSYEKL. The CDR3 sequence is 15 residues long. The ends lost 4 bases at V and 5 bases at J; junction bases unmatched: 8. The DNA read from the CDR3 is TGCGCCAGCAGCCTATCAGCGGGAGGGCCTGACGAG. It yields the protein CASSLSAGGPDE. The CDR3 reads in full as CASSLSAGGPDEQYF.

This clone has a count of ten or more. Read sequence stops 3 residues before the CDR3 end, and the germline J gene provides the missing end. J is TRBJ2-6 and V is TRBV24-1; a possible D gene is TRBD2 (5 bases). V gave up 5 bases and J gave up 2 bases, with 9 bases separating them. This CDR3 is built from 15 residues. Germline CDR1 KGHDR, CDR2 SFDVKD. The chain's CDR3 is CATSAPGAGANVLTF. The part of the CDR3 DNA that was read is TGTGCCACCAGTGCTCCCGGGGCTGGGGCCAACGTC.

Many counts were recorded for this clone. The DNA ends 3 residues before the CDR3 does, and the rest of the CDR3 is filled in from the germline J gene. The V call is TRBV20-1, the J call TRBJ2-5; tentatively, D is TRBD2 (6 bases). V shed 3 bases and J shed 4 bases, with 15 bases lying between them. This CDR3 spans 14 amino acids. Germline-derived CDR1 and CDR2 are DFQATT and SNEGSKA (reference sequence). This chain's CDR3 is CSASPGLTRETQYF. The sequenced CDR3 bases are TGCAGTGCTAGTCCGGGACTGACACGAGAGACC.

The sequenced CDR3 bases are TGTGCCAGCAGCCCTCCCCGCAGGTCCTCTGAG. Translation: CASSPPRRSSE. The whole CDR3 sequence is CASSPPRRSSEQFF. The V and J genes are TRBV7-9 and TRBJ2-1; D is unresolved. The read ends 3 residues shy of where the CDR3 ends; the end is completed using the germline J gene. Germline assignment: CDR1 SEHNR and CDR2 FQNEAQ (reference sequence). The CDR3 sequence is 14 residues long. V was pared by 5 bases and J by 9 bases, with 17 bases between.

Concerning this clone: The sequenced fragment ends 3 residues before the CDR3 boundary, so the rest is inferred from the germline J gene. This chain links TRBV2 with TRBJ1-2; 9 nucleotides match TRBD1. V dropped 4 bases and J dropped 5; count of bases not matched to a gene: 2. This CDR3 has 13 residues. In germline, CDR1 is SNHLY, CDR2 FYNNEI. CDR3 residues: CASSVGTGYGYTF. The sequenced part of the CDR3 DNA is TGTGCCAGCAGTGTGGGGACAGGGTATGGC. The full variable domain, in which reference TRBV2 and TRBJ1-2 provide the parts outside the CDR3, is EPEVTQTPSHQVTQMGQEVILRCVPISNHLYFYWYRQILGQKVEFLVSFYNNEISEKSEIFDDQFSVERPDGSNFTLKIRSTKLEDSAMYFCASSVGTGYGYTFGSGTRLTVV.

The table lists this clone with many counts. With the read ending 3 residues before the CDR3 end, the germline J gene is used to fill in that end. The chain is built from TRBV28 and TRBJ2-1, with 8 bases lining up with TRBD2. The CDR3 covers 13 residues. V lost 5 bases to trimming and J lost 9 bases; unmatched junction nucleotides: 6. Germline values: CDR1 MDHEN, CDR2 SYDVKM. The CDR3 reads CASSEAGVPEQFF. CDR3 DNA, as far as it was read: TGTGCCAGCAGTGAAGCGGGAGTTCCTGAG.

This clone appeared many times. The read finishes 3 residues shy of the CDR3 end, and the germline J gene is used to complete it. The V call is TRBV11-3, the J call TRBJ2-5, with a weak D call TRBD1 (7 bases). Per germline, CDR1 SGHNT and CDR2 YENEEA. CDR3 length: 15 amino acids. The ends were cut back, 1 base at V and 4 bases at J, with 13 bases in the middle. This CDR3 is CASSLGPGGPETQYF. The sequenced part of the CDR3 DNA is TGTGCCAGCAGCTTAGGGCCAGGGGGGCCAGAGACC.

In its sample, this clone was seen a few times. Read sequence stops 3 residues before the CDR3 end, and the germline J gene provides the missing end. V gene TRBV20-1 combines with J gene TRBJ2-3; TRBD2 matches at 10 bases. The CDR3 has 14 residues. The germline CDR1 and CDR2 sequences are DFQATT and SNEGSKA (reference sequence). The V and J ends lost 6 bases and 4 bases, in that order; junction bases with no gene match: 7. This chain's CDR3 is CSAEREGRADTQYF. Partial CDR3 DNA: TGCAGTGCCGAGCGGGAGGGCCGGGCAGATACG.

This clone was counted only a few times. A far larger clone is one nucleotide away, so this likely arose from a read error. The DNA ends 3 residues before the CDR3 does, and the rest of the CDR3 is filled in from the germline J gene. The chain employs TRBV7-9 and TRBJ2-1; 7 bases line up with TRBD2. After removal of 10 bases from V and 8 bases from J, the junction contained 11 bases not matched to a gene. This CDR3 spans 13 amino acids. CDR1 and CDR2 from the germline V gene are SEHNR and FQNEAQ (reference sequence). The CDR3 DNA, read in part, is TGTGCCATCCCCCTGCGGGAGAGCTATGAG. Translated: CAIPLRESYE. The CDR3 as a whole reads CAIPLRESYEQFF.

This clone was detected many times. The read terminates 3 residues before the CDR3 end, so the remaining end is supplied by the germline J gene. The chain has TRBV30 and TRBJ2-5, with TRBD2 matching 9 bases. The germline CDR1 and CDR2 sequences are GTSNPN and SVGIG (reference sequence). This CDR3 has 16 amino acids. J lost 4 bases, V lost 5 bases, and 14 bases had no gene match. The CDR3 loop reads CAWVSLSGRRSETQYF. The part of the CDR3 DNA that was read is TGTGCCTGGGTTTCGCTGAGCGGGAGGAGGTCAGAGACC. Variable domain in full (rest from reference TRBV30 and TRBJ2-5): SQTIHQWPATLVQPVGSPLSLECTVEGTSNPNLYWYRQAAGRGLQLLFYSVGIGQISSEVPQNLSASRPQDRQFILSSKKLLLSDSGFYLCAWVSLSGRRSETQYFGPGTRLLVL.

This clone was seen only a few times. The CDR3 extends 3 residues past the end of the read, so its final part is completed from the germline J gene. The chain employs TRBV2 and TRBJ2-3; 7 nucleotides match TRBD2. The CDR3 sequence is 17 residues long. Germline lookup yields CDR1 SNHLY and CDR2 FYNNEI. V shed 8 bases and J 2 bases; nucleotides not matched to a gene: 16. CDR3 bases read: TGTGCCAGCGGTTCGGATTTCAGCGGGGATCACACAGATACG. It specifies CASGSDFSGDHTDT. Given in full, the CDR3 is CASGSDFSGDHTDTQYF.

This clone was found a few times. The read ends 3 residues before the CDR3 terminus; that terminus is restored from the germline J gene. This chain connects TRBV7-9 to TRBJ1-2, with D possibly TRBD1 on 6 matching bases. The CDR3 consists of 13 residues. CDR1 is SEHNR and CDR2 is FQNEAQ in the germline V gene (reference sequence). The DNA read from the CDR3 is TGTGCCAGCAGCGTCGGACAGCTCTACGAC. Its translation: CASSVGQLYD. The whole CDR3 protein reads CASSVGQLYDYTF.

This clone was recorded at least ten times. The covered CDR3 bases are TGTGCCTGGGCGGGGACAGTACGAGAGACC. As protein: CAWAGTVRET. The entire CDR3 reads CAWAGTVRETQYF. This chain connects TRBV30 to TRBJ2-5; a weak D match, TRBD1 (7 bases). The read ends 3 residues early relative to the CDR3; the germline J gene fills the gap. The germline gives CDR1 GTSNPN, CDR2 SVGIG (reference sequence). The length of the CDR3 is 13 residues. The ends were cut back, 5 bases at V and 4 bases at J, with 14 bases in the middle.

This clone has ten or more counts. Sequencing ends 3 residues short of the CDR3 end; the germline J gene provides the rest. The chain employs TRBV10-2 and TRBJ2-7; 10 nucleotides align to TRBD1. With 6 bases clipped from V and 3 bases from J, the junction kept 2 bases outside the gene matches. Germline loops: CDR1 WSHSY, CDR2 SAAADI. The CDR3 totals 13 residues. CDR3 protein: CASRGDRGYEQYF. The DNA read from the CDR3 is TGCGCCAGCAGAGGGGACAGGGGCTACGAG.

Ten or more counts support this clone. A read error may account for a junction end that differs from germline. The DNA ends 3 residues before the CDR3 does, and the rest of the CDR3 is filled in from the germline J gene. This rearrangement joins TRBV18 to TRBJ1-1; 8 bases fit TRBD1. There are 15 residues in the CDR3. CDR1 and CDR2 from the germline V gene are KGHSH and LQKENI. Incomplete CDR3 DNA: TGTGCCAGCTCTCCACCGGACAGGGACAGCGCTGAA. This translates into CASSPPDRDSAE. The entire CDR3 sequence reads CASSPPDRDSAEAFF.

Note on this clone: The read stops 3 residues short of the end of the CDR3; the missing end is completed from the germline J gene. This chain connects TRBV20-1 to TRBJ1-1; 9 nucleotides align to TRBD1. This CDR3 has 14 amino acids. V gave up 3 bases and J gave up 4 bases; unmatched junction bases: 6. Germline CDR1 is DFQATT and CDR2 is SNEGSKA (reference sequence). CDR3 DNA, as far as it was read: TGCAGTGCTAGCCACGTGACAGGGGGCACTGAA. This sequence encodes CSASHVTGGTE. The whole CDR3 reads CSASHVTGGTEAFF.

As to this clone: The read finishes 3 residues shy of the CDR3 end, and the germline J gene is used to complete it. The gene calls are TRBV18 and TRBJ1-4; maybe TRBD1 (5 bases). Germline V CDR1 and CDR2: KGHSH, LQKENI. CDR3 size: 20 residues. The CDR3 DNA, read in part, is TGTGCCAGCTCACCGCGGACGAGTTCCCTTCGAGACTCTGGGGCCAACGTA. The encoded protein is CASSPRTSSLRDSGANV. The whole CDR3 reads CASSPRTSSLRDSGANVLFF.

Ten or more counts support this clone. Read sequence stops 3 residues before the CDR3 end, and the germline J gene provides the missing end. The chain combines TRBV28 with TRBJ2-7; TRBD1 aligns across 8 bases. The CDR3 length is 13 residues. J gave up 3 bases and V 7 bases, and 5 bases lay outside the gene matches. CDR1 and CDR2 from the germline V gene are MDHEN and SYDVKM. The part of the CDR3 DNA that was read is TGTGCCAGCACCGGGGACAGGTTCTACGAG. This gives the protein CASTGDRFYE. The entire CDR3 protein reads CASTGDRFYEQYF.

This clone came up many times. The read comes to an end 3 residues before the CDR3 does, leaving the germline J gene to fill in the end. This chain connects TRBV5-1 to TRBJ2-2; D call uncertain. Germline V gives CDR1 SGHRS, CDR2 YFSETQ. The CDR3 is made up of 14 amino acids. The CDR3 DNA, read in part, is TGCGCCAGCAGCTTGGACAGCCCCAATGAAAAG. It yields the protein CASSLDSPNEK. The CDR3 as a whole reads CASSLDSPNEKLFF.

A note on this clone: The read comes to an end 3 residues before the CDR3 does, leaving the germline J gene to fill in the end. The V call is TRBV5-6, the J call TRBJ1-2; D gene uncertain. CDR1 is SGHDT and CDR2 is YYEEEE in the germline V gene. The CDR3 length is 12 residues. The CDR3 DNA, read in part, is TGTGCCAGCAGCTTGATGGCCAATGAC. Amino acid sequence: CASSLMAND. The whole CDR3 protein is CASSLMANDYTF.

This clone was counted ten times or more. Mismatch with germline at one junction end may stem from a read error. Sequencing ends 3 residues short of the CDR3 end; the germline J gene provides the rest. Other DNA sequences in this sample translate to the same CDR3. The chain has TRBV6-1 and TRBJ1-5, with D possibly being TRBD1 (5 bases). CDR1 and CDR2 (germline): MNHNS, SASEGT. The CDR3 covers 15 residues. CDR3 DNA (partial): TGTGCCAGCAGGGAAGACAGCCTTTTCAATCAGCCC. This translates into CASREDSLFNQP. The entire CDR3 reads CASREDSLFNQPQHF.

Only a few counts were recorded for this clone. The read finishes 3 residues shy of the CDR3 end, and the germline J gene is used to complete it. The chain links TRBV5-5 to TRBJ2-1; tentative D call: TRBD1 (5 bases). Deletions cut 2 bases from V and 8 bases from J, with 14 bases between. CDR3 length equals 14 residues. The germline V gene encodes CDR1 SGHKS and CDR2 YYEKEE (reference sequence). CDR3 bases read: TGTGCCAGCAGCTTCCGACAGCCTCGGGATGAG. Protein: CASSFRQPRDE. The full CDR3 reads CASSFRQPRDEQFF.

This clone was observed a handful of times. The read ends 3 residues before the CDR3 terminus; that terminus is restored from the germline J gene. This chain joins TRBV19 and TRBJ1-1, with D possibly matching TRBD1 (5 bases). CDR1 LNHDA and CDR2 SQIVND come from the germline V gene (reference sequence). V lost 5 bases and J lost 1, with 14 bases in between. CDR3 size: 15 residues. The CDR3 reads CASSSRWGGNTEAFF. The part of the CDR3 DNA that was read is TGTGCCAGTAGTTCCCGGTGGGGGGGGAACACTGAA.

The sample holds many counts of this clone. The read ends 3 residues shy of where the CDR3 ends; the end is completed using the germline J gene. V and J are TRBV12-3 or TRBV12-4 and TRBJ1-4, with TRBD1 identical over 7 bases. V was pared by 3 bases and J by 8 bases, with 6 bases of the junction left unmatched. The CDR3 is made up of 14 amino acids. The CDR3 is CASSFAGGQEKLFF. CDR3 DNA (partial): TGTGCCAGCAGTTTCGCAGGGGGTCAAGAAAAA.

This clone came up many times. The CDR3 bases that were read are TGTGCCAGCAGGAAAGACTTTGACACAGATACG. Protein sequence: CASRKDFDTDT. The CDR3 reads in full as CASRKDFDTDTQYF. V gene TRBV6-4 combines with J gene TRBJ2-3, with D unresolved. The CDR3 goes on 3 residues after the read ends, and that part is filled in from the germline J gene. This CDR3 spans 14 amino acids. In germline, CDR1 is MRHNA, CDR2 SNTAGT. V was trimmed by 6 bases and J by 2 bases, leaving 12 bases between them.

Ten or more counts support this clone. Partial CDR3 DNA: TGCAGTGCTAGACCCCCTAGCGGGAGTGGCACAGATACG. It is translated as CSARPPSGSGTDT. The CDR3 as a whole reads CSARPPSGSGTDTQYF. The rearrangement uses TRBV20-1 and TRBJ2-3; 10 bases match TRBD2. The read ends 3 residues shy of where the CDR3 ends; the end is completed using the germline J gene. Germline V lookup: CDR1 DFQATT, CDR2 SNEGSKA (reference sequence). The CDR3 consists of 16 residues. Germline trimming cut 2 bases from V and 1 base from J; bases unmatched to any gene: 6.

Of note for this clone: The read comes to an end 3 residues before the CDR3 does, leaving the germline J gene to fill in the end. This chain links TRBV30 with TRBJ2-4; maybe TRBD2 (7 bases). The CDR3 consists of 14 residues. The germline V gene has CDR1 GTSNPN and CDR2 SVGIG (reference sequence). Incomplete CDR3 DNA: TGTGCCTGGTCCCAACGGGGGGCTGGAGAGACT. Translation: CAWSQRGAGET. The whole CDR3 sequence reads CAWSQRGAGETQYF.